This T cell receptor (beta chain) was sequenced for a study of T cell changes during pregnancy in multiple sclerosis. CDR1 and CDR2 (germline): SNHLY, FYNNEI. The CDR3 consists of 15 residues. Germline trimming cut 3 bases from V and 4 bases from J; bases unmatched to any gene: 5. This table comes from immunoSEQ multiplex PCR, and its TCRdb copy is limited to in-frame clones, with some not included. Among around 77,000 clones listed, 90% to 95% were seen once. The source material was peripheral blood, sampled in the third trimester of pregnancy. The source of this sequence is a female donor in good health, enrolled as a control in a pregnancy study. V and J are TRBV2 and TRBJ1-5; 8 bases are shared with TRBD1. DNA of the CDR3: TGTGCCAGCAGTGATACAGGGGGTAAGAATCAGCCCCAGCATTTT. This sequence encodes CASSDTGGKNQPQHF. The whole variable domain, remainder taken from reference TRBV2 and TRBJ1-5, is EPEVTQTPSHQVTQMGQEVILRCVPISNHLYFYWYRQILGQKVEFLVSFYNNEISEKSEIFDDQFSVERPDGSNFTLKIRSTKLEDSAMYFCASSDTGGKNQPQHFGDGTRLSIL.